This TCR beta chain was recorded in a study of cytomegalovirus exposure and HLA in healthy donors. Across the study: There were just under 400 genotyped donors. Of these, about 81% fell in the genetic ancestry cluster associated with self-reported Caucasian donors.

The PCR ran on 60 Vbeta and 13 Jbeta primers. TCRdb keeps only in-frame clones here, not all; method: immunoSEQ multiplex PCR. Of about 170,000 clones listed, over 70% are singletons. Points from the study as a whole: Presence/absence analyses took donor sequencing depth as roughly uniform. Rarity marked most TCR sequences, yet some public TCRs occurred in many donors.

Comments on this clone: Its target is unknown.

The sequence came from a young man in good health and CMV-seropositive. The sequencing sample was made of PBMCs.

The CDR3 region is CASSYRGQGASGYTF. The CDR3 bases are TGTGCCAGCAGTTACCGGGGACAGGGGGCGAGTGGCTACACCTTC. The chain links TRBV6-5 to TRBJ1-2; TRBD1 matches at 12 bases. This CDR3 comprises 15 residues. After removal of 2 bases from V and 7 bases from J, the junction contained 5 bases not matched to a gene. The germline gives CDR1 MNHEY, CDR2 SVGAGI.